This TCR beta chain was retrieved from a study of T-cell memory formation after mild COVID-19. Across the whole study: TCR clustering was largely donor specific. Study results and limitations: Second-wave clones that peaked on day 37 lacked confirmed SARS-CoV-2 specificity. Cross-reactive memory apparently joined, as some responding clones appeared in pre-infection memory.

The ends were cut back, 8 bases at V and 8 bases at J, with 16 bases in the middle. Looked up from germline, CDR1 is SGHDN and CDR2 is FVKESK. The CDR3 is 13 residues long. TCRdb reanalysed the 5' RACE reads using MiXCR and keeps one entry per CDR3 protein. This sample has nearly 110,000 distinct CDR3 sequences, with under 15% found just once. This clonotype was seen a handful of times. Its cognate antigen is unknown. The rearrangement joins TRBV14 to TRBJ2-1; D perhaps matches TRBD1 (7 bases). This clonotype was obtained from a young man who had mild COVID-19 (a few samples of this study predate the infection). Cell type and time point are not known. Sequencing used PBMCs or a T cell subset sorted from them (not recorded which). CDR3 sequence (DNA): TGTGCCAGCGGGACAGCGGGTGAAGATGAGCAGTTCTTC. This gives the protein CASGTAGEDEQFF.